This TCR beta chain stems from a study of blood T cell repertoires in COVID-19. At the level of the study: Donors in the United States, Italy and Spain gave samples during acute or convalescent COVID-19. PBMCs, B-cell-depleted T cells, or T cells provided the cDNA or gDNA that made up the material.

With 6 bases removed from V and 3 bases from J, the gap between germline ends came to 25 bases. This CDR3 comprises 18 residues. The germline CDR1 and CDR2 sequences are MDHEN and SYDVKM. Study processing details: Estimation of nucleated cell counts was performed using reference gene primer amplification. TCRdb's copy holds only in-frame clones and misses some; the assay was immunoSEQ multiplex PCR. V and J calls and clone size are copied from that table; D and trimming were computed from the DNA. The sample includes 250,000 to 300,000 clones, approximately 89% of them seen just once. The sample taken for sequencing was peripheral blood. The rearrangement links TRBV28 to TRBJ2-3, with D possibly TRBD2 on 5 matching bases. This TCR was recovered from a woman aged 60 to 75 with acute or convalescent COVID-19. CDR3 loop: CASSPFSPGNRRTDTQYF. In DNA, the CDR3 is TGTGCCAGCAGCCCTTTTTCCCCGGGGAACCGAAGGACAGATACGCAGTATTTT.